This TCR beta chain was documented in a study of blood T cell repertoires in COVID-19. Overall study context: Material from acute and convalescent COVID-19 was sourced from the United States, Italy and Spain. T cells, B-cell-depleted T cells, or PBMCs supplied cDNA or gDNA.

Original data processing: Estimates of nucleated cell counts were drawn from the amplification of reference gene primers. Sequenced by immunoSEQ multiplex PCR; TCRdb stores in-frame clones only, minus some. The DNA was the basis for D and trimming; V, J and clone size are from that table. This table has about 110,000 clones, approximately 82% appearing once. Germline V CDR1 and CDR2: SQVTM, ANQGSEA. V gave up 5 bases and J gave up 7 bases; unmatched junction bases: 17. The CDR3 runs 16 residues. The sequenced material came from peripheral blood. This rearrangement joins TRBV29-1 to TRBJ2-4; TRBD1 matches 7 bases. The TCR comes from a woman older than 75 with acute or convalescent COVID-19. DNA for the CDR3: TGCAGCGTTATGGGGTCAGGGGGTTCAGGACGGAACATTCAGTACTTC. Its translation is CSVMGSGGSGRNIQYF.